The 10 T cell receptor beta chains given below trace back to one sample, sequenced in a study of vaccination and CD4 T cells after COVID-19. Antigens of these TCRs are unknown. The Oncomine TCR Beta short-read assay sequenced DNA from cultured CD4+ T cells. MiXCR, run by TCRdb on the PCR reads, gives a single entry per CDR3 protein. This sample yields about 14,000 distinct CDR3 sequences, of which about two fifths are seen a single time; about 13% belongs to the top ten. Treatment defined: roughly 10-day PBMC culture with coronavirus spike peptide pools or control peptides (ViraFEST assay). The sequenced material came from CD4+ T cells from blood, cultured in vitro. The receptors shown here come from a human donor who had recovered from COVID-19.

V usage is TRBV18 and J usage is TRBJ1-5; D remains unclear. This CDR3 region has 13 residues. Germline lookup yields CDR1 KGHSH and CDR2 LQKENI. V lost 3 bases to trimming and J lost 4 bases, with 7 bases between them. CDR3 nucleotides: TGTGCCAGCTCACCGGGGATTAATCAGCCCCAGCATTTT. Its protein is CASSPGINQPQHF.

The chain is built from TRBV20-1 and TRBJ1-3, with a possible D match to TRBD1 (5 bases). Germline-derived CDR1 and CDR2 are DFQATT and SNEGSKA (reference sequence). V was cut by 0 bases and J by 0 bases, with 15 bases left in between. The CDR3 length is 17 residues. CDR3 loop: CSARDLWGDPSGNTIYF. CDR3 sequence (DNA): TGCAGTGCTAGAGATTTATGGGGGGACCCCTCTGGAAACACCATATATTTT.

The chain employs TRBV12-3 or TRBV12-4 and TRBJ2-2; D ambiguous. The CDR3 covers 12 residues. Trimming left V 3 bases short and J 4 bases short, with 3 bases between. The CDR3 nucleotides read TGTGCCAGCAGTTTGCCCACCGGGGAGCTGTTTTTT. Its protein is CASSLPTGELFF.

V and J are TRBV6-5 and TRBJ2-5; 13 bases line up with TRBD2. CDR1 is MNHEY and CDR2 is SVGAGI in the germline V gene. Trimming removed 3 bases from V and 5 bases from J; junction bases left unmatched: 15. The CDR3 has 19 residues. This CDR3 is CASSYSSPTLAGGRETQYF. The CDR3 DNA is TGTGCCAGCAGTTATTCTTCCCCGACACTAGCGGGAGGGCGGGAGACCCAGTACTTC.

This clonotype was detected only a few times. The V gene is TRBV6-2 or TRBV6-3, the J gene TRBJ2-1, with D possibly being TRBD1 or TRBD2 (6 bases each). Germline V gene sequence: CDR1 MNHEY, CDR2 SVGEGT. The CDR3 covers 16 residues. V was clipped by 6 bases and J by 4 bases, with 19 bases between them. This CDR3 reads CASRDPGGGEYNEQFF. CDR3 nucleotide sequence: TGTGCCAGCAGAGACCCTGGGGGCGGGGAATACAATGAGCAGTTCTTC.

Only a few counts were recorded for this clonotype. The V and J genes are TRBV19 and TRBJ1-2; weak D call: TRBD1 (6 bases). Trimming left V 5 bases short and J 3 bases short, with 10 bases between. The CDR3 is made up of 13 amino acids. Germline CDR1 LNHDA, CDR2 SQIVND (reference sequence). In DNA form, the CDR3 reads TGTGCCAGTAGTCCGGGGGGCGACTATGGCTACACCTTC. Translation gives CASSPGGDYGYTF.

This clonotype has only a few counts. The chain combines TRBV11-2 with TRBJ2-5; a weak D match, TRBD2 (5 bases). Per germline, CDR1 SGHAT and CDR2 FQNNGV. Trimming took 5 bases from V and 5 from J, leaving 9 bases between them. There are 12 residues in the CDR3. Here the CDR3 DNA reads TGTGCCAGCAGCGCGACGGGGGAGACCCAGTACTTC. Protein sequence: CASSATGETQYF.

The J gene is TRBJ1-2, the V gene TRBV5-1; D is undetermined. CDR1 and CDR2 from the germline V gene are SGHRS and YFSETQ. The CDR3 has 11 residues. Trimming left V 2 bases short and J 8 bases short, with 7 bases between. Here the CDR3 reads CASSLREGYTF. The CDR3, as DNA: TGCGCCAGCAGCTTACGGGAAGGCTACACCTTC.

V gene TRBV12-3 or TRBV12-4 combines with J gene TRBJ2-6, with no clear D. V lost 5 bases and J lost 0, with 8 bases in between. The CDR3 extends over 15 amino acids. The CDR3 region is CASSRSSSGANVLTF. CDR3 DNA: TGTGCCAGCAGTCGATCTTCCTCTGGGGCCAACGTCCTGACTTTC.

In its sample, this clonotype was seen a few times. The CDR3: CASRAPRVRGLFF. The CDR3 DNA is TGTGCCAGCAGGGCCCCCAGGGTCAGAGGGCTGTTTTTT. This chain joins TRBV6-2 or TRBV6-3 and TRBJ1-4, with D tentatively TRBD1 (5 bases). This CDR3 spans 13 amino acids. V dropped 6 bases and J dropped 14 bases, with 19 bases sitting between them. CDR1 is MNHEY and CDR2 is SVGEGT in the germline V gene.